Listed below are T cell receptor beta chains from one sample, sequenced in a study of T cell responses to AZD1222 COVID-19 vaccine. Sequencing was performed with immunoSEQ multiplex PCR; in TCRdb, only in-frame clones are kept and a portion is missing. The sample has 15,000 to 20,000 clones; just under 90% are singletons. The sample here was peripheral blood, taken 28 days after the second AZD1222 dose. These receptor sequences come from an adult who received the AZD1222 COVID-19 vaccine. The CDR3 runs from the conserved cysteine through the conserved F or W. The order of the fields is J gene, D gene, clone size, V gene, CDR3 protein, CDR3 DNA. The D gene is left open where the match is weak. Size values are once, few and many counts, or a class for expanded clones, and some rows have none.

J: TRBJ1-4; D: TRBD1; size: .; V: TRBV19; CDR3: CASSMGQGDEKLFF; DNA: TGTGCCAGTAGTATGGGACAGGGCGATGAAAAACTGTTTTTT
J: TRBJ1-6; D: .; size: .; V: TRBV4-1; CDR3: CASSQGASPWLNSPLHF; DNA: TGCGCCAGCAGCCAAGGGGCCAGTCCCTGGCTTAATTCACCCCTCCACTTT
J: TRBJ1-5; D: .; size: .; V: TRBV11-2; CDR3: CASSKERGQPQHF; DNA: TGTGCCAGCAGCAAAGAACGGGGTCAGCCCCAGCATTTT
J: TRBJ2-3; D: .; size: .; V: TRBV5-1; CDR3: CASSSGVTATSTDTQYF; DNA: TGCGCCAGCAGCTCGGGGGTAACAGCCACTAGCACAGATACGCAGTATTTT
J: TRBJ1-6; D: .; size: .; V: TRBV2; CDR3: CASRRAGKESPLHF; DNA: TGTGCCAGCAGGAGGGCAGGGAAGGAGTCACCCCTCCACTTT
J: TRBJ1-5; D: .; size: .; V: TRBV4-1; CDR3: CASRQTQGGNQPQHF; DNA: TGCGCCAGCAGACAAACACAGGGAGGCAATCAGCCCCAGCATTTT
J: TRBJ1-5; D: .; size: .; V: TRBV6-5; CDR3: CASSPEKGPNQPQHF; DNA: TGTGCCAGCAGCCCGGAAAAAGGACCCAATCAGCCCCAGCATTTT
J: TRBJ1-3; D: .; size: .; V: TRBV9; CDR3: CASSVRAIGNTIYF; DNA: TGTGCCAGCAGCGTTAGGGCTATTGGAAACACCATATATTTT
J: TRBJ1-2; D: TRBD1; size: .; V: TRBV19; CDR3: CASRPGQGIYGYTF; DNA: TGTGCCAGTCGACCGGGACAGGGGATCTATGGCTACACCTTC
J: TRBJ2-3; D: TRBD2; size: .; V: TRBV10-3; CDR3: CAISEGTSGITDTQYF; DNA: TGTGCCATCAGTGAAGGGACTAGCGGAATCACAGATACGCAGTATTTT
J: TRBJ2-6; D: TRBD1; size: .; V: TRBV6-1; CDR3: CATRGGAGANVLTF; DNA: TGTGCCACCCGAGGGGGCGCTGGGGCCAACGTCCTGACTTTC
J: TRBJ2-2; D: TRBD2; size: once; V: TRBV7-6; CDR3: CASRGLAGPRGGELFF; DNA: TGTGCCAGCAGGGGACTAGCGGGACCCAGGGGCGGGGAGCTGTTTTTT
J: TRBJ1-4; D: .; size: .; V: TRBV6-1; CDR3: CASSEFPLAGPNEKLFF; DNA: TGTGCCAGCAGTGAATTCCCTCTCGCAGGGCCTAATGAAAAACTGTTTTTT
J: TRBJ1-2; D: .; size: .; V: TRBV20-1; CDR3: CSRRASYGYTF; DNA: TGCAGCAGGCGGGCGAGCTATGGCTACACCTTC
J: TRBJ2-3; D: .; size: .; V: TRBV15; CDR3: CATSRDPGTGPDTQYF; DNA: TGTGCCACCAGCAGAGATCCCGGGACTGGCCCCGATACGCAGTATTTT
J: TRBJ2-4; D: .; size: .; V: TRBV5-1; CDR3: CASSSTGSQNIQYF; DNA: TGCGCCAGCAGCTCCACAGGGAGTCAAAACATTCAGTACTTC
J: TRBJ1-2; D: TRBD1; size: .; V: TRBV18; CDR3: CASSPGQGVDYGYTF; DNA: TGTGCCAGCTCACCGGGACAGGGTGTCGACTATGGCTACACCTTC
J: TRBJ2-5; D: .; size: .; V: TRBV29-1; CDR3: CSVRTVLQETQYF; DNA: TGCAGCGTCCGGACAGTCTTACAAGAGACCCAGTACTTC
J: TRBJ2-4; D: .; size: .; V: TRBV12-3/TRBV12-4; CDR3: CASKFSENIQYF; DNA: TGTGCCAGCAAGTTTTCTGAAAACATTCAGTACTTC
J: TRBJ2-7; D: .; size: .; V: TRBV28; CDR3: CASSLVGPYEQYF; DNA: TGTGCCAGCAGTTTAGTAGGCCCTTACGAGCAGTACTTC
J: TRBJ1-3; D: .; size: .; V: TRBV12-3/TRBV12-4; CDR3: CASSVGAGNTIYF; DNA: TGTGCCAGCAGTGTAGGGGCGGGAAACACCATATATTTT
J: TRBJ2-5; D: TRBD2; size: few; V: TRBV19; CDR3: CASSILAGGETQYF; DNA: TGTGCCAGTAGTATTCTTGCGGGGGGGGAGACCCAGTACTTC
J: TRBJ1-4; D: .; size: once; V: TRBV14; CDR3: CASRPTGVREKLFF; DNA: TGTGCCAGCAGACCCACGGGGGTGCGAGAAAAACTGTTTTTT
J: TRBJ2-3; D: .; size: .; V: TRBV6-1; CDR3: CASSEGRNTQYF; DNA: TGTGCCAGCAGTGAAGGGCGAAATACGCAGTATTTT
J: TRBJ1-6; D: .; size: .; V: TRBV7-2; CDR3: CASSLGSPRDSPLHF; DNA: TGTGCCAGCAGCTTAGGTTCCCCCCGAGATTCACCCCTCCACTTT
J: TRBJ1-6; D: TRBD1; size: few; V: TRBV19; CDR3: CASSPRDRNSPLHF; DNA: TGTGCCAGTAGTCCGAGGGACAGAAATTCACCCCTCCACTTT
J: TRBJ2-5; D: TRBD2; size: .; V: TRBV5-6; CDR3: CASSLALTSGRGETQYF; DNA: TGTGCCAGCAGCTTGGCCTTGACTAGCGGGAGAGGAGAGACCCAGTACTTC
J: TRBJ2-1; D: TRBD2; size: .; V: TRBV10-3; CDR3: CAISEQTSGGANEQFF; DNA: TGTGCCATCAGTGAGCAAACTAGCGGGGGTGCCAATGAGCAGTTCTTC